Below, one T cell receptor (beta chain) is given with its context. Its antigen is undetermined. The same CDR3 is also encoded by other DNA sequences in this sample. This entry belongs to a study of cytomegalovirus exposure and HLA in healthy donors. Whole-study results and caveats: Cytomegalovirus status was reportedly diagnosed by the classifier with high specificity and sensitivity. Reportedly, TCR beta sequences accurately predicted HLA-A and HLA-B alleles in most subjects. With further analysis later on, most CMV-associated TCR beta chains appeared HLA-restricted.

Researchers ran the PCR with 60 Vbeta and 13 Jbeta primers. Clones were read by immunoSEQ multiplex PCR, and TCRdb kept only the in-frame ones, dropping some. Recorded for this sample: some 120,000 clones. Sequences were obtained from PBMCs. The clonotype originates from a woman between 55 and 75 years old in good health and CMV-seronegative.

This chain's CDR3 is CASSLVGSSYNEQFF. The CDR3 DNA is TGCGCCAGCAGCTTGGTAGGGAGCTCCTACAATGAGCAGTTCTTC. The chain joins TRBV5-1 to TRBJ2-1; possible D gene TRBD2, 5 bases. V lost 0 bases and J 0 bases, leaving 7 bases between the germline ends. Germline V gene sequence: CDR1 SGHRS, CDR2 YFSETQ. CDR3 length: 15 residues.